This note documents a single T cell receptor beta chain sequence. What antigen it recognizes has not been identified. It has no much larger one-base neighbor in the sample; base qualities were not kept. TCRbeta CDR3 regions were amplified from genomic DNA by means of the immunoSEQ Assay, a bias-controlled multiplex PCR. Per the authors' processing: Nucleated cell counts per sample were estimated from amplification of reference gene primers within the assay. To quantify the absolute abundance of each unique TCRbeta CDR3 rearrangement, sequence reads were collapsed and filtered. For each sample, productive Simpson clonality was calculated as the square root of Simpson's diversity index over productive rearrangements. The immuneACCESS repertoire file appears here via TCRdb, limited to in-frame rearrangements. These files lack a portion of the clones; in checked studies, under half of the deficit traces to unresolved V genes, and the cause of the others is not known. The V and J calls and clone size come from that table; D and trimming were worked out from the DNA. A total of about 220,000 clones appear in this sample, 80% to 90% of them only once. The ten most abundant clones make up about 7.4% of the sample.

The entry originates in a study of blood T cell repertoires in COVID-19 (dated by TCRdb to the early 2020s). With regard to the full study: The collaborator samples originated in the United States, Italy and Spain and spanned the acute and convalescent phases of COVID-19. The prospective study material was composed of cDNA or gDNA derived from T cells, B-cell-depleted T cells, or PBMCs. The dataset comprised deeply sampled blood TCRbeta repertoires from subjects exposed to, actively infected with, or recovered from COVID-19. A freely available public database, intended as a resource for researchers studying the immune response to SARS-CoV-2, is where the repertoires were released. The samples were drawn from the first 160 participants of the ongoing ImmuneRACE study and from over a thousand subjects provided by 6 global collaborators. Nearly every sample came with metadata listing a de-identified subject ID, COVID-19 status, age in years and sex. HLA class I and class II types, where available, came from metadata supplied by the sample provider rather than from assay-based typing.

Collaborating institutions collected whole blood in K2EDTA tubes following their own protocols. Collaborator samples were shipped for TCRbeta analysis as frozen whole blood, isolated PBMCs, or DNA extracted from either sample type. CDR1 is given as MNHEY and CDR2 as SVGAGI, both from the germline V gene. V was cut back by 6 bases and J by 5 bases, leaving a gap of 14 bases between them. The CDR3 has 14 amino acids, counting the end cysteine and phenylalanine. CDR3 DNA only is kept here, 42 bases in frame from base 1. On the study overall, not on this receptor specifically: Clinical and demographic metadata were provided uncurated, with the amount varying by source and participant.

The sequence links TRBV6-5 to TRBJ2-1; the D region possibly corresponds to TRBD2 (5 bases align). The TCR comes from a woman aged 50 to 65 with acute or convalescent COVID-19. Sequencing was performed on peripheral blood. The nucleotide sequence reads TGTGCCAGCAGCCCCTTGGTGACTAACAATGAGCAGTTCTTC. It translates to CASSPLVTNNEQFF.